This TCR beta chain was profiled in a study of blood T cells in healthy people across ages. Study-wide results and caveats: Getting older went along with TCR beta diversity per million T cells dropping roughly linearly. Strong correlation linked observed beta diversity and percent naive T cells. A greater number of naive CD4+ cells and higher diversity distinguished long-lived donors from aged donors.

Trimming left V 4 bases short and J 3 bases short, with 16 bases between. CDR1 and CDR2 (germline): MNHEY, SVGEGT. The CDR3 loop spans 16 amino acids. Primed by a sample-barcoded 5' primer and a J-beta primer mix, a second PCR proceeded for roughly 6 to 12 cycles. Using its own MiXCR run on the 5' RACE reads, TCRdb lists one record per CDR3 protein. The data show 1.8 million or so distinct CDR3 sequences, roughly two fifths seen once. This clonotype was seen ten or more times. Antigen: not known. The TCR sequence derives from a human donor in good health. Material: blood. This chain uses TRBV6-2 or TRBV6-3 with TRBJ2-1, with D unclear. In DNA, the CDR3 is TGTGCCAGCAGTTCAGATACCCCGGCCTACTACAATGAGCAGTTCTTC. As protein: CASSSDTPAYYNEQFF.